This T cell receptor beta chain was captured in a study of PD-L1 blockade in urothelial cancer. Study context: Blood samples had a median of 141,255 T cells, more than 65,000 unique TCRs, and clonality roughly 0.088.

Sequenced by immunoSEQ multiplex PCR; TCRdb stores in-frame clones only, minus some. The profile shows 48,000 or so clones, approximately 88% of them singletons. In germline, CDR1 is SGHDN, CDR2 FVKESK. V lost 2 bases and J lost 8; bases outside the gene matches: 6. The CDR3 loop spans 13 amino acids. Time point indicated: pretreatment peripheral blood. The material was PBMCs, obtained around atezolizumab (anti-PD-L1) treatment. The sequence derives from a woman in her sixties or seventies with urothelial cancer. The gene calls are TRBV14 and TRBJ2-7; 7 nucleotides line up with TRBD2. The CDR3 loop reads CASSQKREAQQYF. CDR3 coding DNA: TGTGCCAGCAGCCAAAAGCGGGAAGCCCAGCAGTACTTC.